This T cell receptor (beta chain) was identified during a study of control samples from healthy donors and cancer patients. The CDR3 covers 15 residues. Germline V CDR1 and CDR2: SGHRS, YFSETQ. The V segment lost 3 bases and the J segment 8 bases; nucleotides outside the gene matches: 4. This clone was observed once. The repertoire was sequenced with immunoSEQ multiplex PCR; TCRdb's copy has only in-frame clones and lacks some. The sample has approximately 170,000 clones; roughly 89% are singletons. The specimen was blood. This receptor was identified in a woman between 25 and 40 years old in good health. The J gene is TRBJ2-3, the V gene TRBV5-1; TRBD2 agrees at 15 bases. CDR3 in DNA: TGCGCCAGCAGCTGGACTAGCGGGGGGGCCACTACGCAGTATTTT. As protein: CASSWTSGGATTQYF.